The present entry profiles one T cell receptor beta chain with its context. This clonotype was recorded at least ten times. Its specific antigen is unknown. No much larger clonotype is one base removed from it; base qualities were not supplied. This specimen belongs to a study of T cell repertoires in cytomegalovirus infection (dated by TCRdb to the late 2010s). Regarding the research as a whole: Recently identified HLA-C-restricted CMV epitopes, whose presentation resists viral immunomodulation, were targeted by peptide stimulations together with well-studied HLA-B-restricted epitopes. Donor HLA type was relevant to the analysis, as public TCR beta signatures indicated carriage of CMV infection together with the matching HLA type.

Explained via the paper, the treatment or condition label denotes: in vitro stimulation with specific CMV peptide epitopes to enrich CMV-specific T cells. General study outcomes and caveats: The ex vivo response was dominated by HLA-C-restricted CMV-specific TCR beta clonotypes, which also provided the single most frequent clonotype in two of eight donors. Cumulative frequency of public TCR beta family members discriminated carriers of CMV infection plus the relevant HLA type in this cohort and an independent approximately 360-donor cohort.

The run used an Illumina HiSeq 1500. Using fastp at Q25 and MiXCR, TCRdb reprocessed the public reads and kept productive beta chains. Entries that share a CDR3 protein sequence are merged under the most common genes and DNA. The sample has under 850,000 distinct CDR3 sequences on record, around 35% of them singletons. Roughly 18% of the sample goes to the ten largest clones. V and J are truncated by 2 bases and 4 bases respectively, leaving an intervening sequence of 6 bases. The CDR3, cysteine through phenylalanine, is 13 amino acids long. This entry keeps only the CDR3 DNA: 39 bases, framed from base 1.

The specimen was cultured PBMCs, collected from culture after CMV antigen stimulation. The V and J genes are TRBV12-3 or TRBV12-4 and TRBJ1-5, with no reliable assignment of the D segment. The sequence was collected from a human donor in good health (CMV status not recorded). Some clones in this sample may be carry-over from other donors' samples. The DNA sequence is given as TGTGCCAGCAGTTTACGAGAGAATCAGCCCCAGCATTTT. Translated, this gives CASSLRENQPQHF.